The 3 T cell receptor beta chains below were found in one sample sequenced in a study of Ad26.COV2.S vaccination and SARS-CoV-2 variants. The treatment is: around 19 received Ad26.COV2.S at low or high dose, single or two shots; roughly five received placebo; per-sample allocation not given. At day 63 after the first vaccine or placebo injection, samples were drawn. Sequencing used immunoSEQ multiplex PCR; TCRdb keeps in-frame clones, though not all of them. The repertoire has about 460,000 clones, nearly 90% of them found once; the top ten carry 1.7%. Material: peripheral blood, obtained in a trial of Ad26.COV2.S vaccine versus placebo. The source is a person between 18 and 65 years old who received the Ad26.COV2.S COVID-19 vaccine or a placebo.

The genes are TRBV2 and TRBJ1-4; a weak D match, TRBD1 (6 bases). V was pared by 5 bases and J by 7 bases, with 14 bases between. Germline V lookup: CDR1 SNHLY, CDR2 FYNNEI. This CDR3 is 14 amino acids long. CDR3 protein: CASSLRQVTEKLFF. As DNA, the CDR3 is TGTGCCAGCAGTCTACGACAGGTTACTGAAAAACTGTTTTTT. Full variable domain (rest looked up from reference TRBV2 and TRBJ1-4): EPEVTQTPSHQVTQMGQEVILRCVPISNHLYFYWYRQILGQKVEFLVSFYNNEISEKSEIFDDQFSVERPDGSNFTLKIRSTKLEDSAMYFCASSLRQVTEKLFFGSGTQLSVL.

The chain has TRBV2 and TRBJ2-2; no clear D. The CDR3 totals 13 residues. CDR1 is SNHLY and CDR2 is FYNNEI in the germline V gene. V was shortened by 10 bases and J by 4 bases, with 13 bases between the two germline ends. The CDR3 is CATEPSSTGELFF. CDR3 bases: TGTGCCACAGAACCTTCCAGCACCGGGGAGCTGTTTTTT.

The chain has TRBV10-2 and TRBJ1-6; D not certain. CDR1 and CDR2 from the germline V gene are WSHSY and SAAADI. The CDR3 spans 16 residues. Between the trimmed V and J ends, which lost 4 bases and 0 bases, there was a span of 10 bases. The CDR3 DNA reads TGCGCCAGCAGTGGCGGCCGGAGCTCCTATAATTCACCCCTCCACTTT. Its protein is CASSGGRSSYNSPLHF.